This record concerns one T cell receptor (beta chain) sequence. No cognate antigen has been identified for it. Base qualities are missing; no much larger clone stands one base away. The sample comes from a study of OX40 agonist ivuxolimab in advanced cancers. Background on the whole study: The costimulatory receptor OX40 (CD134) was targeted by ivuxolimab, a fully human IgG2 agonistic monoclonal antibody. Intravenous ivuxolimab was administered to patients every 2 weeks at six dose levels: 0.01, 0.1, 0.3, 1.5, 3 and 10 mg/kg. Of the roughly 51 patients in dose escalation, about 20 had hepatocellular carcinoma, around 15 had melanoma, 9 had renal cell carcinoma and 9 had head and neck cancer. A male proportion of almost 85% and a mean age of 60 years, ranging from 23 to 79, were recorded for the dose-escalation cohort. Patients were allowed to have had prior anti-PD-1, anti-PD-L1 or anti-CTLA-4 therapy, and approximately 37% of the dose-escalation patients had been treated with checkpoint inhibitors. Partial responses occurred in three dose-escalation patients, of whom one had hepatocellular carcinoma and two had cutaneous melanoma. Peripheral TCRbeta sequencing aimed to test whether ivuxolimab altered TCR sequence diversity and caused clonal T-cell expansion. The paper covers the monotherapy dose-escalation part of the phase I ivuxolimab trial, which included N of about 56 patients. General study outcomes and caveats: Partial responders in the 0.1-3.0 mg/kg groups had among the lowest normalized peripheral clonal expansion, especially among CD8+ T cells. Low levels of normalized T-cell clonal expansion were also shown by some nonresponding patients. At doses from 0.1 to 3.0 mg/kg, clonal expansion was seen in both CD4+ and CD8+ blood T cells between baseline and week 6. After ivuxolimab, expanded clones were on average more numerous among CD8+ T cells than among CD4+ T cells. The antigen specificity of the peripheral T cells that underwent clonal expansion was not determined.

CDR1 and CDR2, per the germline V gene, are SGHDT and YYEEEE. From its cysteine to its phenylalanine, the CDR3 spans 14 amino acids. Only the CDR3 part of the read is kept: 42 bases, read in frame from the first base. Between the V and J ends, shortened by 0 bases and 3 bases respectively, the junction contains 10 bases. The trial excluded patients who had a history of autoimmune disease or were on systemic immunosuppression. Peripheral blood for TCR sequencing was collected from all dose cohorts at baseline, on cycle 4 day 1, and on cycle 7 day 1. Samples were obtained from an open-label, multicenter, first-in-human phase I dose-escalation trial of ivuxolimab. Adults with locally advanced or metastatic melanoma, renal cell, hepatocellular, or head and neck squamous cell carcinoma were enrolled in the trial. Before TCR sequencing, CD4+ and CD8+ T cells were separately sorted from peripheral blood.

Genomic DNA was isolated from the sorted cells so that the TCRbeta CDR3 region could be sequenced. TCRbeta CDR3 regions were sequenced using the immunoSEQ Assay. What TCRdb holds here is the immuneACCESS table cut down to in-frame rearrangements. Part of the clones is not present; checked against another copy, under half of the missing clones reflect an unresolved V gene, and the others are unexplained. This sample lists more than 55,000 clones; about 91% were detected once. The ten largest clones take up 10% to 15% of the sample. The source was CD4+ or CD8+ T cells sorted from blood, collected in a trial of the OX40 agonist ivuxolimab. The receptor was derived from an adult with an advanced solid tumor such as melanoma, head and neck, liver or kidney cancer. This chain is built from TRBV5-6 and TRBJ2-7, with TRBD1 tentatively as D gene (5 bases match). The sequenced DNA: TGTGCCAGCAGCTTGGGGACACTCGGCTACGAGCAGTACTTC. Its amino acids are CASSLGTLGYEQYF.